This T cell receptor beta chain originates from a study of beta chain features in type 1 diabetes (dated by TCRdb to about 2018). Regarding the study in general: No differences in mean age, gender distribution, total cell number or subset yield were found between patients and healthy donors. A total of roughly 110 million sorted cells were examined across all samples, and the number of cells per subset was strongly correlated with RNA yield. In the study, recently diagnosed type 1 diabetes patients and matched healthy donors were compared on the TCRB repertoires of their sorted circulating CD4+ T cell subsets. Regulatory and stem cell-like memory subsets were obtained from only 8 patients and about eight healthy donors, while naive and central memory subsets were obtained from all 30 or so donors.

This clone was counted at least ten times. This receptor's antigen is unknown. Base qualities are not at hand, and no much larger clone is one base apart. The germline V gene encodes CDR1 SGHTA and CDR2 FQGNSA. Reading from cysteine to phenylalanine, the CDR3 counts 14 amino acids. Just CDR3 DNA is preserved here, 42 bases in frame from base 1. V is pared back by 7 bases and J by 1 base, with 11 bases lying between the germline termini. Overall study results and their limits: Patients with type 1 diabetes made fewer insertions and deleted more nucleotides at VDJ recombination sites, implying thymic rearrangement abnormalities. Shorter templates might have been favored by PCR, but patient and control samples were amplified and corrected together, so both groups would have been affected equally by any skew. Type 1 diabetes patients showed a moderate but significant shortening of TCRB CDR3 length in all four CD4+ subsets. Naive, central memory and regulatory TCRB repertoires appeared to be more similar among patients than among healthy donors. Only small numbers of individuals were included in the HLA sub-analyses, which left unresolved whether HLA type had any influence on TCRB rearrangement. Because cDNA was sequenced instead of genomic DNA, activated cells with high expression could be over-represented, although the groups did not differ in activation or CD3 levels.

Each donor gave one peripheral blood draw, roughly 120 mL on average, collected into heparinised tubes. A BD FACSAria II was used to sort naive, central memory, regulatory and stem cell-like memory CD4+ T cells with a panel that included CD45RO, CCR7, CD25, CD127, CD95 and CD27. Purity was above 95% for every sorted population. Right away, PBMCs were isolated by Lymphoprep density gradient centrifugation and were stained directly, with no culture step. Samples were stained and sorted in pairs, with one healthy donor and one patient per experiment, so that batch effects were minimized. The High Capacity cDNA Reverse Transcription Kit was used to reverse transcribe all of the isolated RNA, meaning that expressed TCRB transcripts were what got sequenced. Naive, central memory and regulatory T cell samples underwent deep immunoSEQ sequencing, averaging about 3.57 million total reads per sample. After sorted cells were lysed in RLT buffer, RNA was extracted with DNase-treated RNeasy Micro or Mini kits, with the choice depending on cell number. To prevent cross-contamination, every cell subset was processed on its own, while patient and healthy donor samples were processed together. Using the immunoSEQ multiplex PCR, TCRB sequences were amplified from cDNA into 87-bp fragments spanning the CDR3 region. The amplicons were sequenced using the Illumina HiSeq platform. As for how the authors treated the data: Synthetic template baselines were used to correct PCR bias computationally, reads within Hamming distance 2 were collapsed, and singletons that could not be merged were discarded. Reads were aligned against IMGT to assign V, D and J genes, CDR3 length and insertions or deletions at six rearrangement sites. Within each subset, clonotype counts were normalized to sorted cell number, and only after that were true diversity and Gini coefficients computed with the tcR R package. Repertoire sharing was quantified using the overlap coefficient calculated on TCRB nucleotide sequences. What TCRdb holds here is the immuneACCESS table cut down to in-frame rearrangements. Part of the clones is not present; checked against another copy, under half of the missing clones reflect an unresolved V gene, and the others are unexplained. Clone size and V and J calls were adopted from that table, with D and trimming inferred from the DNA. This sample gives about 370,000 clones in total; around 10% of them show up just once. Of the sample, about 0.64% is held by the ten largest clones.

The TCR was taken from a man aged 30 to 45 with type 1 diabetes. In this chain, TRBV7-2 is recombined with TRBJ2-1; the D gene cannot be named for sure. Sequenced sample: central memory CD4+ T cells from blood. The CDR3: CASKVHGSYNEQFF. The DNA sequence is as follows: TGTGCCAGCAAAGTCCACGGATCCTACAATGAGCAGTTCTTC.